The rows below give T cell receptor beta chains drawn from one sample of a study of blood T cells in healthy people across ages. MiXCR, run by TCRdb on the 5' RACE reads, gives a single entry per CDR3 protein. The table lists hundreds of thousands of distinct CDR3 sequences, roughly 48% of them singletons. Source material: blood. These receptors were obtained from a man at least 80 years old in good health. The CDR3 runs from the conserved cysteine through the conserved F or W. Fields, in order: D gene, J gene, V gene, clone size, CDR3 DNA, CDR3 protein. The D gene is left open where the match is weak. A clone size is listed for some rows: how often the clone was seen (once, few, many), or a class if it is expanded.

>TRBD1|TRBJ1-2|TRBV7-2|few
TGTGCCAGCAGCTCACAAAGTCCGGGACAGCACTATGGCTACACCTTC
CASSSQSPGQHYGYTF
>TRBD1|TRBJ1-1|TRBV12-3/TRBV12-4|few
TGTGCCAGCAGTTTTCATACGGGACAGGGGAACACTGAAGCTTTCTTT
CASSFHTGQGNTEAFF
>TRBD2|TRBJ2-7|TRBV7-8|few
TGTGCCAGCAGCTTAAATAGCGGGGGGGCTTTCTACGAGCAGTACTTC
CASSLNSGGAFYEQYF
>.|TRBJ2-5|TRBV28|.
TGTGCCAGCACTCAAAAAGGGGCGCAATCGGAGACCCAGTACTTC
CASTQKGAQSETQYF
>TRBD1|TRBJ2-7|TRBV12-5|.
TGTGCTAGTGGTGGGGGACAGGGGCCCTACGAGCAGTACTTC
CASGGGQGPYEQYF
>.|TRBJ1-6|TRBV6-2/TRBV6-3|.
TGTGCCAGCAGTTCCCCCGGGACCGGGAGTTCACCCCTCCACTTT
CASSSPGTGSSPLHF
>TRBD2|TRBJ2-1|TRBV20-1|.
TGCAGTGCTAGAGATATACCGGGACTAGCGATCAATGAGCAGTTCTTC
CSARDIPGLAINEQFF
>TRBD1|TRBJ1-4|TRBV4-3|few
TGCGCCAGCAGCCAAAAGGGACAGGGGGTTGAAAAACTGTTTTTT
CASSQKGQGVEKLFF
>TRBD2|TRBJ2-7|TRBV6-2/TRBV6-3|once
TGTGCCAGCAGTTACTCAACCGAGACTAGCGGACACTACGAGCAGTACTTC
CASSYSTETSGHYEQYF
>TRBD1|TRBJ2-1|TRBV5-4|.
TGTGCCAGCAGCCCGGCAGGAGACAGGGTAACAAGTGAGCAGTTCTTC
CASSPAGDRVTSEQFF
>.|TRBJ2-4|TRBV7-2|few
TGTGCCAGCAGCCTCCTTGGATCCAAAAACATTCAGTACTTC
CASSLLGSKNIQYF
>.|TRBJ1-5|TRBV6-2/TRBV6-3|.
TGTGCCAGCAGTTACTCGTCCCCGAGTCGGCGTCAGCCCCAGCATTTT
CASSYSSPSRRQPQHF
>.|TRBJ1-6|TRBV20-1|once
TGCAGTGCTAGAGCCCCTCGAGGGAGGGATTCACCCCTCCACTTT
CSARAPRGRDSPLHF
>.|TRBJ2-7|TRBV7-2|few
TGTGCCAGCAGCTTTAAGTTGGGGGGATCTTACGAGCAGTACTTC
CASSFKLGGSYEQYF
>TRBD1|TRBJ2-3|TRBV5-6|.
TGTGCCAGCAGCCCCTTAAACAGGGGGCTAAGGGATACGCAGTATTTT
CASSPLNRGLRDTQYF